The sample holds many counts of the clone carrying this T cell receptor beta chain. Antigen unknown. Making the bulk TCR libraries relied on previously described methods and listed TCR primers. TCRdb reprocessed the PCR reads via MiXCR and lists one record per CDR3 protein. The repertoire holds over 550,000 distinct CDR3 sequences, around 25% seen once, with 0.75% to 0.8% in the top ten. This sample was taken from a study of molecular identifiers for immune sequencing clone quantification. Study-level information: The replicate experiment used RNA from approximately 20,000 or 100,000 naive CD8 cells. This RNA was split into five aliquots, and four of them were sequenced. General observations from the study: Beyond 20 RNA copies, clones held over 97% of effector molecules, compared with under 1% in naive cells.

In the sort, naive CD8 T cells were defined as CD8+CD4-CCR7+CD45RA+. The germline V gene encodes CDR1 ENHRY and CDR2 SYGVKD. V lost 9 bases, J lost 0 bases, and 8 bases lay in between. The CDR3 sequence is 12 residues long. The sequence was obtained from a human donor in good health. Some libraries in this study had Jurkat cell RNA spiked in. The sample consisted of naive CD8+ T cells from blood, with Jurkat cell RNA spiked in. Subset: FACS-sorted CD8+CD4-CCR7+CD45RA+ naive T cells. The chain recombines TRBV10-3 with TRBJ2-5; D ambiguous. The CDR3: CAISPNQETQYF. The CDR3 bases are TGTGCCATTTCGCCCAACCAAGAGACCCAGTACTTC.